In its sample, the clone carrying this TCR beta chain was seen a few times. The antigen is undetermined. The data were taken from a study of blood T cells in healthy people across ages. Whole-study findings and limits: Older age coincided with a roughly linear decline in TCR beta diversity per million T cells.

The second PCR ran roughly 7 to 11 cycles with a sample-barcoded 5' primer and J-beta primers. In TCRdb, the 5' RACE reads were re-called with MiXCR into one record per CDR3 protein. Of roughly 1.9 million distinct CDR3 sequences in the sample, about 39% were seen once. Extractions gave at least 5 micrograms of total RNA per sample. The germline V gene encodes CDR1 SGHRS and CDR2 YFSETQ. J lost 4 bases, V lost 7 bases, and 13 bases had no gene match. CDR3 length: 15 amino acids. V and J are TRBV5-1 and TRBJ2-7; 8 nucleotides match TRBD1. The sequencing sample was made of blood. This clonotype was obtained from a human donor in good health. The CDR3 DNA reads TGCGCCAGCGCTGAAGGACAGGGAAGGTTTTACGAGCAGTACTTC. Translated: CASAEGQGRFYEQYF.